These 20 T cell receptor beta chains share one sample of origin, sequenced in a study of PD-1 blockade in classical Hodgkin lymphoma. Stated time point: cycle 4 day 1 (C4D1), after 6 weeks of nivolumab. Patients all relapsed after autologous stem cell transplantation, and there was variation in brentuximab vedotin exposure. This table comes from immunoSEQ multiplex PCR, and its TCRdb copy is limited to in-frame clones, with some not included. Here the sample spans 100,000 or so clones, 90% being singletons. The specimen was peripheral blood mononuclear cells (PBMCs), collected before the fourth cycle of nivolumab. These receptors came from a human donor with classical Hodgkin lymphoma.

J is TRBJ1-3 and V is TRBV28; 10 nucleotides agree with TRBD1. Germline CDR1 is MDHEN and CDR2 is SYDVKM. Losses at the gene ends were 5 bases for V and 7 bases for J; bases not matched to a gene: 5. CDR3 size: 14 residues. CDR3 amino acids: CASSLWDRGNTIYF. In DNA form, the CDR3 reads TGTGCCAGCAGTCTCTGGGACAGGGGTAACACCATATATTTT.

The V and J genes are TRBV11-2 and TRBJ2-7; D assignment may be TRBD1 or TRBD2 (5 bases each). The CDR3 sequence is 16 residues long. CDR1 and CDR2 (germline): SGHAT, FQNNGV. Trimming cost V 6 bases and J 7 bases, with 25 bases left between them. CDR3 loop: CASRHVPGPFGMEQYF. CDR3 in DNA: TGTGCCAGCAGGCACGTACCGGGACCGTTCGGGATGGAGCAGTACTTC.

The V call is TRBV7-3, the J call TRBJ2-1; the match to TRBD1 covers 9 bases. In germline, CDR1 is SGHTA, CDR2 FQGTGA. V was clipped by 7 bases and J by 7 bases; unmatched bases: 11. This CDR3 has 15 amino acids. CDR3 bases: TGTGCCAGCACCCAAGGGGACAGGGTCAGGAATGAGCAGTTCTTC. It yields the protein CASTQGDRVRNEQFF.

The chain carries TRBV5-4 and TRBJ2-1; D not resolved. From germline, CDR1 is SGHNT and CDR2 YYREEE (reference sequence). This CDR3 region has 11 residues. Trimming pared 6 bases from V and 9 bases from J, leaving 10 bases between. CDR3 sequence (DNA): TGTGCCAGCATACGTGGAGTTGAGCAGTTCTTC. This translates into CASIRGVEQFF.

The sample holds a few counts of this clone. The CDR3 nucleotides read TGTGCCAGCAGCTCACGTCCCCACGAGCAGTACTTC. This encodes CASSSRPHEQYF. The chain recombines TRBV11-3 with TRBJ2-7, with D hard to call. V lost 4 bases and J lost 5, with 9 bases in between. The germline V gene encodes CDR1 SGHNT and CDR2 YENEEA. The CDR3 is made up of 12 amino acids.

The chain recombines TRBV11-2 with TRBJ1-2; 9 nucleotides agree with TRBD1. Trimming at V came to 0 bases and at J to 8 bases, leaving 4 bases not matched to a gene. The CDR3 extends over 14 amino acids. Germline values: CDR1 SGHAT, CDR2 FQNNGV. CDR3 sequence reads: CASSLEQGAGGYTF. In DNA, the CDR3 is TGTGCCAGCAGCTTAGAACAGGGGGCGGGAGGCTACACCTTC.

V gene TRBV7-2 combines with J gene TRBJ2-7; a possible D gene is TRBD2 (6 bases). The V end was cut by 6 bases, the J end by 3 bases, with 6 bases between. CDR1 is SGHTA and CDR2 is FQGNSA in the germline V gene. The CDR3 is made up of 11 amino acids. The CDR3 DNA follows: TGTGCCAGCAGGGGGGGCTACGAGCAGTACTTC. Protein sequence: CASRGGYEQYF.

The chain carries TRBV7-9 and TRBJ1-5; 8 bases line up with TRBD1. CDR3 length: 15 amino acids. Trimming took 5 bases from V and 6 from J; bases not matched to a gene: 9. The germline gives CDR1 SEHNR, CDR2 FQNEAQ (reference sequence). CDR3 bases: TGTGCCAGCAGCCCCGGACAGGGAGAGAGTCAGCCCCAGCATTTT. Translation gives CASSPGQGESQPQHF.

The rearrangement joins TRBV7-6 to TRBJ1-4; no clear D gene. CDR1 and CDR2 (germline): SGHVS, FNYEAQ. The CDR3 totals 12 residues. Trimming shortened V by 5 bases and J by 8 bases, and 9 bases separated the two germline ends. CDR3 bases: TGTGCCAGCAGCGGTGGCACAGAAAAACTGTTTTTT. It is translated as CASSGGTEKLFF. The full variable domain, with the rest looked up from reference TRBV7-6 and TRBJ1-4, is GAGVSQSPRYKVTKRGQDVALRCDPISGHVSLYWYRQALGQGPEFLTYFNYEAQQDKSGLPNDRFSAERPEGSISTLTIQRTEQRDSAMYRCASSGGTEKLFFGSGTQLSVL.

This rearrangement joins TRBV6-1 to TRBJ2-1, with a tentative D call TRBD2 (6 bases). From germline, CDR1 is MNHNS and CDR2 SASEGT. The CDR3 loop spans 16 amino acids. V lost 2 bases to trimming and J lost 7 bases, with 18 bases between them. Written as DNA, the CDR3 is TGTGCCAGCAGTGAACAGGGTCGTCGGGGGTGGAATGAGCAGTTCTTC. It translates to CASSEQGRRGWNEQFF.

The chain's CDR3 is CASSSTSGGAGMDTQYF. The CDR3 region has the DNA TGTGCCAGCAGCAGTACTAGCGGGGGGGCCGGGATGGATACGCAGTATTTT. The gene calls are TRBV7-9 and TRBJ2-3; TRBD2 aligns across 13 bases. The CDR3 sequence is 17 residues long. The trim removed 5 bases at V and 6 bases at J, leaving 11 bases unmatched. Germline V gene lookup returns CDR1 SEHNR and CDR2 FQNEAQ (reference sequence).

This chain uses TRBV7-9 with TRBJ2-2; 9 nucleotides align to TRBD2. V was pared by 10 bases and J by 7 bases, with 10 bases of the junction left unmatched. The germline V gene encodes CDR1 SEHNR and CDR2 FQNEAQ (reference sequence). The CDR3 extends over 14 amino acids. CDR3 sequence: CATRRGGRGGELFF. DNA of the CDR3: TGTGCCACTCGGCGGGGGGGCCGTGGCGGGGAGCTGTTTTTT.

The genes are TRBV7-2 and TRBJ1-2; unclear D gene. This CDR3 is 12 amino acids long. Per the germline V gene, CDR1 is SGHTA and CDR2 is FQGNSA. V shed 2 bases and J shed 4 bases, with 5 bases lying between them. The chain's CDR3 is CASSLQLYGYTF. CDR3 bases: TGTGCCAGCAGCTTACAACTCTATGGCTACACCTTC.

The genes are TRBV9 and TRBJ1-5; a possible D gene is TRBD1 (5 bases). Germline CDR1 reads SGDLS; CDR2 reads YYNGEE. CDR3 length: 15 amino acids. Trimming shortened V by 2 bases and J by 0 bases, and 9 bases separated the two germline ends. The CDR3 nucleotides are TGTGCCAGCAGCGTGGGGCCATATAGCAATCAGCCCCAGCATTTT. The encoded protein is CASSVGPYSNQPQHF.

This chain joins TRBV29-1 and TRBJ1-1; tentative D call: TRBD1 (6 bases). CDR3 length: 13 amino acids. V was trimmed by 2 bases and J by 8 bases, leaving 15 bases between them. The germline gives CDR1 SQVTM, CDR2 ANQGSEA. CDR3 sequence: CSVERRAGGEAFF. CDR3 bases: TGCAGCGTTGAACGCAGGGCGGGGGGCGAAGCTTTCTTT.

The rearrangement uses TRBV6-6 and TRBJ2-1; 10 nucleotides align to TRBD1. The length of the CDR3 is 14 residues. The trim removed 6 bases at V and 5 bases at J, leaving 4 bases unmatched. CDR1 is MNHNY and CDR2 is SVGAGI in the germline V gene (reference sequence). CDR3 in amino acids: CASSRDRGHNEQFF. CDR3 bases: TGTGCCAGCAGCAGGGACAGGGGACACAATGAGCAGTTCTTC.

The chain employs TRBV5-4 and TRBJ1-2; no firm D call. From germline, CDR1 is SGHNT and CDR2 YYREEE (reference sequence). This CDR3 contains 16 residues. Trimming took 3 bases from V and 2 from J, leaving 17 bases between them. The chain's CDR3 is CASSSTDSLRNYGYTF. The CDR3 nucleotides read TGTGCCAGCAGCTCCACCGACTCGCTCAGGAACTATGGCTACACCTTC.

This chain joins TRBV27 and TRBJ2-7, with TRBD2 matching over 9 bases. The germline CDR1 and CDR2 sequences are MNHEY and SMNVEV (reference sequence). V shed 5 bases and J 0 bases; nucleotides not matched to a gene: 8. The CDR3 is made up of 16 amino acids. CDR3 nucleotide sequence: TGTGCCAGCAGTCCCGGAGGACTAGCGCCCTCCTACGAGCAGTACTTC. Residues: CASSPGGLAPSYEQYF.

The genes are TRBV5-6 and TRBJ1-1; a possible D gene is TRBD1 (5 bases). The V end was cut by 1 base, the J end by 2 bases, with 12 bases between. The CDR3 is 15 residues long. Germline V gives CDR1 SGHDT, CDR2 YYEEEE. CDR3 nucleotides: TGTGCCAGCAGCTTGAAAAGGACACCCAACACTGAAGCTTTCTTT. As protein: CASSLKRTPNTEAFF. The whole variable domain, filled in from reference TRBV5-6 and TRBJ1-1, reads DAGVTQSPTHLIKTRGQQVTLRCSPKSGHDTVSWYQQALGQGPQFIFQYYEEEERQRGNFPDRFSGHQFPNYSSELNVNALLLGDSALYLCASSLKRTPNTEAFFGQGTRLTVV.

This rearrangement joins TRBV7-3 to TRBJ2-1, with TRBD1 identical over 9 bases. Germline V CDR1 and CDR2: SGHTA, FQGTGA. This CDR3 has 15 amino acids. Trimming removed 1 base from V and 8 bases from J; junction bases left unmatched: 6. The DNA for the CDR3 is TGTGCCAGCAGCTTAAAGGACAGGGGTTTCGATGAGCAGTTCTTC. Its translation: CASSLKDRGFDEQFF.